The 21 T cell receptor beta chains below were found in one sample sequenced in a study of radiotherapy plus CTLA-4 blockade in lung cancer (dated by TCRdb to 2016 to 2019). The library relied on the immunoSEQ multiplex PCR assay. In its TCRdb copy, this immuneACCESS table keeps in-frame sequences only and misses some clones. Where compared with another copy, unresolved V genes explain less than half of these, and the others have no known cause. For this sample there are fewer than 75,000 clones; around nine tenths appear just once. The ten biggest clones cover 35% to 45% of the sample. This sample comprised peripheral blood, obtained from a patient treated with radiotherapy plus ipilimumab. These receptors all come from a human donor with non-small cell lung cancer that progressed on radiotherapy plus ipilimumab.

This chain links TRBV19 with TRBJ2-7; TRBD2 agrees at 13 bases. The germline gives CDR1 LNHDA, CDR2 SQIVND (reference sequence). V was clipped by 5 bases and J by 0 bases; unmatched bases: 4. The CDR3 is 16 amino acids. Here the CDR3 reads CASSSRTSGSSYEQYF. CDR3 DNA sequence: TGTGCCAGTAGTTCACGGACTAGCGGGAGCTCCTACGAGCAGTACTTC.

The CDR3 DNA is TGTGCCGAGGGGGCGGGAGGGCCGGATGAGCAGTTCTTC. This gives the protein CAEGAGGPDEQFF. The gene calls are TRBV27 and TRBJ2-1; 9 bases align to TRBD2. Trimming cost V 11 bases and J 8 bases; bases outside gene matches: 10. CDR3 length: 13 amino acids. CDR1 and CDR2 (germline): MNHEY, SMNVEV (reference sequence).

The V and J genes are TRBV28 and TRBJ2-3; maybe TRBD2 (5 bases). The germline V gene has CDR1 MDHEN and CDR2 SYDVKM. Trimming removed 7 bases at V and 0 bases at J, with 14 bases between. The CDR3 contains 15 residues. CDR3 sequence reads: CASTQRVDSTDTQYF. The CDR3 coding sequence is TGTGCCAGCACCCAGAGGGTCGATAGCACAGATACGCAGTATTTT.

The genes are TRBV6-5 and TRBJ1-1; TRBD1 is a possible D gene (5 bases). The V gene's germline CDR1 is MNHEY and CDR2 SVGAGI. There are 15 residues in the CDR3. The germline V and J ends were trimmed by 6 bases and 0 bases, with 14 bases remaining between them. DNA for the CDR3: TGTGCCAGCAGACTAGAGACAGCGATGAACACTGAAGCTTTCTTT. This codes for CASRLETAMNTEAFF.

J is TRBJ2-5 and V is TRBV5-1; 9 positions agree with TRBD1. J lost 4 bases, V lost 4 bases, and 8 bases had no gene match. CDR3 size: 15 residues. In germline, CDR1 is SGHRS, CDR2 YFSETQ. The CDR3, as DNA: TGCGCCAGCAGCGAGACAGGGGGTCTTCGAGAGACCCAGTACTTC. This codes for CASSETGGLRETQYF.

J is TRBJ2-5 and V is TRBV15; TRBD2 agrees at 9 bases. The CDR3 runs to 16 residues. Per germline, CDR1 LNHNV and CDR2 YYDKDF (reference sequence). V was pared by 5 bases and J by 5 bases, with 12 bases of the junction left unmatched. This chain's CDR3 is CATSSAGGSGSETQYF. CDR3 DNA: TGTGCCACCAGCTCCGCCGGGGGTAGCGGGAGTGAGACCCAGTACTTC. Drawing the rest from reference TRBV15 and TRBJ2-5, the complete variable domain is DAMVIQNPRYQVTQFGKPVTLSCSQTLNHNVMYWYQQKSSQAPKLLFHYYDKDFNNEADTPDNFQSRRPNTSFCFLDIRSPGLGDTAMYLCATSSAGGSGSETQYFGPGTRLLVL.

Relative to its sample, this clone is large. CDR3 in amino acids: CASSDRDRGRNEQFF. For the CDR3, the DNA is TGTGCCAGCAGCGACCGGGACAGGGGGCGGAATGAGCAGTTCTTC. The chain has TRBV7-3 and TRBJ2-1; TRBD1 matches at 12 bases. This CDR3 has 15 amino acids. Trimming at V came to 5 bases and at J to 7 bases, leaving 6 bases not matched to a gene. Germline V gene sequence: CDR1 SGHTA, CDR2 FQGTGA.

The chain carries TRBV27 and TRBJ2-2; weak D call: TRBD2 (6 bases). CDR1 is MNHEY, CDR2 SMNVEV, per germline (reference sequence). The length of the CDR3 is 14 residues. Trimming shortened V by 6 bases and J by 5 bases, and 13 bases separated the two germline ends. CDR3 coding DNA: TGTGCCAGCAGGGGACTTCCAGGAACCGGGGAGCTGTTTTTT. Translating it yields CASRGLPGTGELFF.

The chain is built from TRBV5-1 and TRBJ1-5; D remains unclear. Germline V lookup: CDR1 SGHRS, CDR2 YFSETQ. The CDR3 length is 13 residues. Trimming pared 0 bases from V and 3 bases from J, leaving 4 bases between. DNA for the CDR3: TGCGCCAGCAGCTTGGACGCCAATCAGCCCCAGCATTTT. This sequence encodes CASSLDANQPQHF.

The chain couples TRBV28 to TRBJ2-7, with D possibly matching TRBD2 (6 bases). The V end lost 2 bases, the J end lost 4 bases, and 18 bases lay between the germline ends. Per germline, CDR1 MDHEN and CDR2 SYDVKM. The CDR3 has 16 residues. DNA for the CDR3: TGTGCCAGCAGTTTAAGGGCCCAGCGGGCAAATTACGAGCAGTACTTC. Residues: CASSLRAQRANYEQYF.

The chain joins TRBV11-2 to TRBJ2-2, with 9 bases that match TRBD1. V shed 2 bases and J 5 bases; nucleotides not matched to a gene: 6. Germline V gene data show CDR1 as SGHAT and CDR2 as FQNNGV. This CDR3 is built from 16 residues. Here the CDR3 reads CASSLMGTGITGELFF. The CDR3 nucleotides read TGTGCCAGCAGCTTAATGGGGACAGGGATAACCGGGGAGCTGTTTTTT.

The rearrangement joins TRBV5-6 to TRBJ2-7, with D perhaps matching TRBD1 or TRBD2 (5 bases each). The CDR3 is made up of 14 amino acids. V was shortened by 2 bases and J by 0 bases, with 9 bases between the two germline ends. Germline values: CDR1 SGHDT, CDR2 YYEEEE. The DNA of the CDR3 is TGTGCCAGCAGCTTCCCAGGGAGCTCCTACGAGCAGTACGTC. Protein product: CASSFPGSSYEQYV.

This rearrangement joins TRBV18 to TRBJ2-2; tentatively, D is TRBD1 or TRBD2 (5 bases each). V was trimmed by 1 base and J by 10 bases, leaving 10 bases between them. In germline, CDR1 is KGHSH, CDR2 LQKENI. The CDR3 has 13 amino acids. The CDR3 DNA reads TGTGCCAGCTCACCACTCGTGGGGGAGGAGCTGTTTTTT. It encodes CASSPLVGEELFF.

This chain uses TRBV11-2 with TRBJ2-1; the D call may be TRBD1 or TRBD2 (5 bases each). Trimming took off 1 base at V and 4 bases at J, with 11 bases between the two ends. The CDR3 extends over 15 amino acids. Germline V gene data show CDR1 as SGHAT and CDR2 as FQNNGV. The CDR3 spells CASSLGGWGYNEQFF. Here the CDR3 DNA reads TGTGCCAGCAGCTTAGGGGGCTGGGGGTACAATGAGCAGTTCTTC.

V gene TRBV30 combines with J gene TRBJ2-5, with TRBD2 as a possible D gene (6 bases). V lost 3 bases, J lost 5 bases, and 16 bases lay in between. This CDR3 has 14 residues. CDR1 and CDR2 from the germline V gene are GTSNPN and SVGIG (reference sequence). The DNA for the CDR3 is TGTGCCTGGAGACCGACTAGATACGCGGAGACCCAGTACTTC. As protein: CAWRPTRYAETQYF.

The V gene is TRBV29-1, the J gene TRBJ1-2; D perhaps matches TRBD1 (5 bases). The V gene's germline CDR1 is SQVTM and CDR2 ANQGSEA. The length of the CDR3 is 13 residues. V was trimmed by 2 bases and J by 2 bases, leaving 9 bases between them. This CDR3 is CSVEPDRNYGYTF. CDR3 in DNA: TGCAGCGTTGAACCCGACAGAAACTATGGCTACACCTTC.

The chain joins TRBV20-1 to TRBJ2-7; D not resolved. CDR3 length: 10 amino acids. Per the germline V gene, CDR1 is DFQATT and CDR2 is SNEGSKA (reference sequence). The V end was cut by 4 bases, the J end by 3 bases, with 4 bases between. As DNA, the CDR3 is TGCAGTGCTATAGACTACGAGCAGTACTTC. The encoded protein is CSAIDYEQYF.

The chain uses TRBV28 and TRBJ1-1, with D possibly being TRBD1 (5 bases). Trimming pared 7 bases from V and 0 bases from J, leaving 15 bases between. Germline CDR1 MDHEN, CDR2 SYDVKM. This CDR3 spans 15 amino acids. CDR3 coding DNA: TGTGCCAGCACTTATCCGGGACGGATGAACACTGAAGCTTTCTTT. Translation: CASTYPGRMNTEAFF. Full variable domain (remainder filled in from reference TRBV28 and TRBJ1-1): DVKVTQSSRYLVKRTGEKVFLECVQDMDHENMFWYRQDPGLGLRLIYFSYDVKMKEKGDIPEGYSVSREKKERFSLILESASTNQTSMYLCASTYPGRMNTEAFFGQGTRLTVV.

V gene TRBV29-1 combines with J gene TRBJ1-1; D unclear. CDR1 is SQVTM, CDR2 ANQGSEA, per germline. V lost 4 bases to trimming and J lost 9 bases, with 9 bases between them. This CDR3 region has 10 residues. The CDR3 nucleotides are TGCAGCGTTGTGGATGTACAAGCTTTCTTT. It codes for CSVVDVQAFF.

The chain carries TRBV2 and TRBJ2-3; 9 positions match TRBD2. This CDR3 has 15 residues. Trimming cost V 7 bases and J 0 bases; bases outside gene matches: 5. Germline CDR1 SNHLY, CDR2 FYNNEI. CDR3 loop: CASKRLAGSTDTQYF. Here the CDR3 DNA reads TGTGCCAGCAAACGTCTAGCGGGAAGCACAGATACGCAGTATTTT.

V gene TRBV6-5 combines with J gene TRBJ1-1; D perhaps matches TRBD1 (5 bases). This CDR3 contains 14 residues. Germline loops: CDR1 MNHEY, CDR2 SVGAGI. Between the trimmed V and J ends, which lost 6 bases and 10 bases, there was a span of 21 bases. The CDR3 sequence: CASSPRQPEGRAFF. The CDR3 bases are TGTGCCAGCAGCCCCCGACAGCCCGAAGGGCGAGCTTTCTTT.